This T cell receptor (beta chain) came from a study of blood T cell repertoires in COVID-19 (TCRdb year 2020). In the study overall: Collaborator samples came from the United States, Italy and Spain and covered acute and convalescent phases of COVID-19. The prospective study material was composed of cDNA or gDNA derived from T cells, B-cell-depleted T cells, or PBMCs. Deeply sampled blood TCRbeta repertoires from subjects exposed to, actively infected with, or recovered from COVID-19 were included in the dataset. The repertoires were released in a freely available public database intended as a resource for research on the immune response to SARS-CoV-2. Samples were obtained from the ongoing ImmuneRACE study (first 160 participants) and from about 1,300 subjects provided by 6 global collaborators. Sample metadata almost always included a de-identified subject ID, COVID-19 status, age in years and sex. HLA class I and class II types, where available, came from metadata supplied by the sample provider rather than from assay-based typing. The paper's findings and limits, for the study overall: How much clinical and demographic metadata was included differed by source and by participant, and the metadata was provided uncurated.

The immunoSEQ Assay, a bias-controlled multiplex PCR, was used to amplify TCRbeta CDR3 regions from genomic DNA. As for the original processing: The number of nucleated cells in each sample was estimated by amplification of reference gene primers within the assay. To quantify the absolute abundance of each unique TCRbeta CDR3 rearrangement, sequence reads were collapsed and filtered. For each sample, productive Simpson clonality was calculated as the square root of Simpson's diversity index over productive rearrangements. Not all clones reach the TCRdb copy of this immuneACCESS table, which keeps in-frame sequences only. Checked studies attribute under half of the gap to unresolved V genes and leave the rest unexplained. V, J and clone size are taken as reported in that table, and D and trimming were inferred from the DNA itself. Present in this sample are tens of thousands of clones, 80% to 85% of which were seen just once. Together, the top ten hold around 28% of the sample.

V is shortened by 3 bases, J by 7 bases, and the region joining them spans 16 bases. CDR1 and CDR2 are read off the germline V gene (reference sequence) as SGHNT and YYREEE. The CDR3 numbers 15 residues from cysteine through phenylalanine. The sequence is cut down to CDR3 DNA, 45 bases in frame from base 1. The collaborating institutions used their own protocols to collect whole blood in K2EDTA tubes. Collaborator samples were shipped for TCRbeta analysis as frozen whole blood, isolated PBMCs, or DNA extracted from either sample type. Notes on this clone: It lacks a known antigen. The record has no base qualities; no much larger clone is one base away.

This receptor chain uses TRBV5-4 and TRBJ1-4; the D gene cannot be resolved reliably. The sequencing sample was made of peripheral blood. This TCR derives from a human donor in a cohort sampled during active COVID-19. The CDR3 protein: CASSSGREGFEKLFF. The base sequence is TGTGCCAGCAGCTCCGGACGGGAGGGTTTTGAAAAACTGTTTTTT. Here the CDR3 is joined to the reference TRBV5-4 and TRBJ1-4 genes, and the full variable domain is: ETGVTQSPTHLIKTRGQQVTLRCSSQSGHNTVSWYQQALGQGPQFIFQYYREEENGRGNFPPRFSGLQFPNYSSELNVNALELDDSALYLCASSSGREGFEKLFFGSGTQLSVL.